This TCR beta chain comes out of a study of shared clonotypes between healthy human individuals. Points on this clone: Antigen unknown.

Study-wide points: The study's rarefaction showed incomplete sorted-subset sequencing despite large depth. Compared with memory subsets, naive subsets generally had larger estimated richness.

Germline loops: CDR1 SGDLS, CDR2 YYNGEE. This CDR3 contains 12 residues. Trimming removed 0 bases from V and 15 bases from J, with 12 bases in between. Sequencing was at deep level. Only in-frame clones appear in the TCRdb table, and some are missing; sequencing was by immunoSEQ multiplex PCR. The sample shows about 1,900,000 clones, about 95% of them seen only once. Naive CD8 cells lacked CD45RO, underwent positive selection for CCR7 and left out terminally differentiated effector memory CD45RA+ cells. This sequence joins TRBV9 and TRBJ1-4; D unclear. Material: naive CD8+ T cells sorted from blood. This clonotype was obtained from a man younger than 35 in good health. Here the CDR3 DNA reads TGTGCCAGCAGCGTAGCTAAAACCGGTTTGTTTTTT. Amino acid sequence: CASSVAKTGLFF.